One and the same sample provided the 25 T cell receptor beta chains below, sequenced in a study of radiation and T cells in renal cell carcinoma. Documented time point: blood 2 weeks post-SBRT. Treatment specified: 15 Gy SBRT to primary tumor, nephrectomy 4 weeks later. The assay was immunoSEQ multiplex PCR, and TCRdb's table has in-frame clones only and misses some. The table includes about 150,000 clones, approximately 90% detected once. Specimen: blood, collected from a patient whose treatment included radiotherapy and nephrectomy. Source of these receptors: a woman aged 45 to 65 with renal cell carcinoma.

This rearrangement joins TRBV4-1 to TRBJ2-5; the D gene is possibly TRBD1 (6 bases). The CDR3 is made up of 16 amino acids. CDR1 and CDR2 from the germline V gene are MGHRA and YSYEKL. V lost 1 base and J lost 1, with 13 bases in between. Here the CDR3 reads CASSQVVGTIQETQYF. The DNA for the CDR3 is TGCGCCAGCAGCCAAGTGGTAGGGACAATCCAAGAGACCCAGTACTTC.

The chain couples TRBV7-2 to TRBJ2-7, with 9 bases fitting TRBD1. Germline V gene data show CDR1 as SGHTA and CDR2 as FQGNSA. J lost 3 bases, V lost 4 bases, and 4 bases had no gene match. This CDR3 comprises 14 residues. The CDR3 nucleotides read TGTGCCAGCAGCTCTCGACAGGGGGGCTACGAGCAGTACTTC. Amino acid sequence: CASSSRQGGYEQYF. Drawing the rest from reference TRBV7-2 and TRBJ2-7, the complete variable domain is GAGVSQSPSNKVTEKGKDVELRCDPISGHTALYWYRQSLGQGLEFLIYFQGNSAPDKSGLPSDRFSAERTGGSVSTLTIQRTQQEDSAVYLCASSSRQGGYEQYFGPGTRLTVT.

The chain uses TRBV10-3 and TRBJ1-6; 12 nucleotides line up with TRBD1. Unmatched junction bases numbered 11, after V lost 7 bases and J lost 7 bases. In germline, CDR1 is ENHRY, CDR2 SYGVKD. There are 17 residues in the CDR3. CDR3 residues: CAITSGTGGAGNSPLHF. As DNA, the CDR3 is TGTGCCATCACCTCCGGGACAGGGGGCGCGGGGAATTCACCCCTCCACTTT.

The V call is TRBV19, the J call TRBJ1-6, with D unresolved. The CDR3 has 15 amino acids. CDR1 is LNHDA, CDR2 SQIVND, per germline (reference sequence). Trimming shortened V by 6 bases and J by 5 bases, and 14 bases separated the two germline ends. CDR3 nucleotide sequence: TGTGCCAGTAGGCCGCAGGCGATCGATAATTCACCCCTCCACTTT. This encodes CASRPQAIDNSPLHF.

This clone was found once. The chain joins TRBV7-2 to TRBJ2-7; possible D gene TRBD1, 5 bases. Germline values: CDR1 SGHTA, CDR2 FQGNSA. V was shortened by 3 bases and J by 4 bases, with 7 bases between the two germline ends. The CDR3 loop spans 12 amino acids. The CDR3 spells CASSFTGYEQYF. The DNA for the CDR3 is TGTGCCAGCAGCTTCACAGGTTACGAGCAGTACTTC.

This clone was detected only once. The chain has TRBV5-4 and TRBJ2-2; 7 bases are a match to TRBD1. The CDR3 covers 16 residues. CDR1 SGHNT and CDR2 YYREEE come from the germline V gene (reference sequence). J was trimmed by 6 bases and V by 4 bases; bases with no gene match: 12. CDR3 protein: CASSKTGTELAGELFF. DNA of the CDR3: TGTGCCAGCAGCAAGACCGGGACAGAGTTAGCCGGGGAGCTGTTTTTT.

The V gene is TRBV7-8, the J gene TRBJ1-5; 7 bases fit TRBD1. V lost 6 bases to trimming and J lost 1 base; unmatched junction nucleotides: 6. The CDR3 is 15 residues long. Germline V gives CDR1 SGHVS, CDR2 FQNEAQ. The CDR3 loop reads CASRPGTESNQPQHF. The CDR3 nucleotides read TGTGCCAGCAGACCCGGGACAGAGAGCAATCAGCCCCAGCATTTT. Using reference TRBV7-8 and TRBJ1-5 for the parts outside the CDR3, the full variable domain is GAGVSQSPRYKVAKRGQDVALRCDPISGHVSLFWYQQALGQGPEFLTYFQNEAQLDKSGLPSDRFFAERPEGSVSTLKIQRTQQEDSAVYLCASRPGTESNQPQHFGDGTRLSIL.

A few counts support this clone. V is TRBV7-8 and J is TRBJ1-5; D unclear. CDR3 length equals 16 residues. The germline V gene has CDR1 SGHVS and CDR2 FQNEAQ. Trimming removed 1 base at V and 4 bases at J, with 14 bases between. This chain's CDR3 is CASSLVGRTLNQPQHF. The CDR3 coding sequence is TGTGCCAGCAGCTTAGTAGGTAGGACCCTTAATCAGCCCCAGCATTTT.

This rearrangement joins TRBV5-4 to TRBJ2-3; TRBD2 matches at 8 bases. CDR1 and CDR2 from the germline V gene are SGHNT and YYREEE (reference sequence). Trimming cost V 5 bases and J 5 bases; bases outside gene matches: 10. This CDR3 is 15 amino acids long. The CDR3 loop reads CASSQSGGALDTQYF. The CDR3 DNA reads as TGTGCCAGCAGTCAAAGCGGGGGAGCCCTAGATACGCAGTATTTT.

This chain connects TRBV4-3 to TRBJ1-1; possible D gene TRBD1, 6 bases. The ends were cut back, 4 bases at V and 3 bases at J, with 21 bases in the middle. CDR3 length: 17 amino acids. Germline CDR1 LGHNA, CDR2 YSLEER. The CDR3 sequence is CASSLYLNRDRDTEAFF. The CDR3 DNA reads TGCGCCAGCAGCCTCTACTTAAACAGGGATCGGGACACTGAAGCTTTCTTT.

This chain connects TRBV7-2 to TRBJ2-1, with TRBD2 matching 11 bases. Looked up from germline, CDR1 is SGHTA and CDR2 is FQGNSA. CDR3 length: 17 residues. The J segment lost 1 base and the V segment lost 5 bases, leaving 7 bases of the junction unmatched. The CDR3 protein is CASSRSGGASSYNEQFF. As DNA, the CDR3 is TGTGCCAGCAGCCGTAGCGGGGGGGCCTCGTCCTACAATGAGCAGTTCTTC.

The gene calls are TRBV9 and TRBJ2-5; D call uncertain. V was pared by 2 bases and J by 5 bases, with 16 bases between. This CDR3 region has 15 residues. Germline CDR1 is SGDLS and CDR2 is YYNGEE. CDR3 sequence (DNA): TGTGCCAGCAGCGTCACGGTGGATCGCGGCGAGACCCAGTACTTC. This encodes CASSVTVDRGETQYF.

V gene TRBV29-1 combines with J gene TRBJ2-4; unclear D gene. The CDR3 loop spans 11 amino acids. CDR1 and CDR2 from the germline V gene are SQVTM and ANQGSEA. Trimming cost V 4 bases and J 5 bases, with 6 bases left between them. The CDR3, as DNA: TGCAGCGTTGCCGCCGAAAACATTCAGTACTTC. It translates to CSVAAENIQYF.

The rearrangement joins TRBV5-5 to TRBJ1-2, with TRBD1 as a possible D gene (6 bases). The CDR3 sequence is 15 residues long. The V gene's germline CDR1 is SGHKS and CDR2 YYEKEE (reference sequence). Deletions cut 5 bases from V and 5 bases from J, with 19 bases between. DNA of the CDR3: TGTGCCAGCAGGTCCGGGACGAGGGGGTCTTATGGCTACACCTTC. This encodes CASRSGTRGSYGYTF.

The chain has TRBV5-8 and TRBJ1-1; tentative D call: TRBD1 (5 bases). This CDR3 has 16 residues. V was cut by 2 bases and J by 3 bases, with 17 bases left in between. The V gene's germline CDR1 is SGHTS and CDR2 YDEGEE. CDR3 nucleotides: TGTGCCAGCAGCTTTCCGCGGGAGGGGCGAGACACTGAAGCTTTCTTT. Residues: CASSFPREGRDTEAFF.

The chain has TRBV18 and TRBJ1-2; possibly TRBD1 for D (5 bases). CDR1 and CDR2 from the germline V gene are KGHSH and LQKENI. V was clipped by 3 bases and J by 4 bases, with 12 bases between them. The CDR3 runs 14 residues. Here the CDR3 reads CASSPGGRPYGYTF. The DNA for the CDR3 is TGTGCCAGCTCACCGGGGGGACGACCCTATGGCTACACCTTC.

The CDR3 loop is CATADRGHTEAFF. The CDR3 bases are TGTGCCACCGCGGACAGGGGGCACACTGAAGCTTTCTTT. The V and J genes are TRBV7-3 and TRBJ1-1, with 11 nucleotides matching TRBD1. The germline V gene encodes CDR1 SGHTA and CDR2 FQGTGA. This CDR3 contains 13 residues. Trimming cost V 10 bases and J 3 bases; bases outside gene matches: 4. Variable domain in full (rest from reference TRBV7-3 and TRBJ1-1): GAGVSQTPSNKVTEKGKYVELRCDPISGHTALYWYRQSLGQGPEFLIYFQGTGAADDSGLPNDRFFAVRPEGSVSTLKIQRTERGDSAVYLCATADRGHTEAFFGQGTRLTVV.

This clone occurred once. The chain links TRBV5-4 to TRBJ2-5; D gene uncertain. Trimming took 0 bases from V and 4 from J, leaving 10 bases between them. CDR3 length: 14 amino acids. Per the germline V gene, CDR1 is SGHNT and CDR2 is YYREEE (reference sequence). This chain's CDR3 is CASSLAVVGETQYF. The CDR3 bases are TGTGCCAGCAGCTTGGCAGTTGTGGGAGAGACCCAGTACTTC.

This clone was recorded only once. The gene calls are TRBV5-1 and TRBJ2-7; D remains ambiguous. The CDR3 totals 14 residues. CDR1 is SGHRS, CDR2 YFSETQ, per germline. Trimming took 2 bases from V and 0 from J, leaving 9 bases between them. The CDR3 DNA sequence: TGCGCCAGCAGCTTCACCACGACCTCCTACGAGCAGTACTTC. Residues: CASSFTTTSYEQYF.

This chain links TRBV6-5 with TRBJ1-1; 10 nucleotides align to TRBD1. Trimming took 2 bases from V and 7 from J; bases not matched to a gene: 4. The germline V gene encodes CDR1 MNHEY and CDR2 SVGAGI. This CDR3 is built from 14 residues. CDR3 residues: CASSYQGDRGEAFF. As DNA, the CDR3 is TGTGCCAGCAGTTACCAAGGGGACAGGGGTGAAGCTTTCTTT.

The chain joins TRBV5-4 to TRBJ2-1; 11 positions match TRBD1. The germline V gene has CDR1 SGHNT and CDR2 YYREEE (reference sequence). V shed 4 bases and J 7 bases; nucleotides not matched to a gene: 7. This CDR3 has 15 residues. Written as DNA, the CDR3 is TGTGCCAGCAGCCCGGACAGGGGGCCTTGGAATGAGCAGTTCTTC. Its protein product is CASSPDRGPWNEQFF.

This clone was counted a single time. The chain combines TRBV19 with TRBJ1-1; no firm D call. Deletions cut 7 bases from V and 0 bases from J, with 15 bases between. Germline CDR1 reads LNHDA; CDR2 reads SQIVND (reference sequence). The CDR3 loop spans 15 amino acids. DNA of the CDR3: TGTGCCAGTATTTCTTGGGCAACTCTGAACACTGAAGCTTTCTTT. It yields the protein CASISWATLNTEAFF.

The DNA for the CDR3 is TGTGCCAGCAGTGAGAGCCCGGAAAGGGTGGATGGCTACACCTTC. Amino acids: CASSESPERVDGYTF. This chain connects TRBV25-1 to TRBJ1-2; D remains unclear. The CDR3 is made up of 15 amino acids. Germline V CDR1 and CDR2: MGHDK, SYGVNS. Trimming left V 3 bases short and J 6 bases short, with 17 bases between.

Regarding this clone: One end of the junction does not line up with germline, which may come from a read error. This chain uses TRBV7-9 with TRBJ1-2, with TRBD1 as a possible D gene (5 bases). The length of the CDR3 is 15 residues. The germline CDR1 and CDR2 sequences are SEHNR and FQNEAQ (reference sequence). CDR3 bases: TGTGCCAGCAGCGTAGCCGGGACCTGGGGCTATGGCTACACCTTC. As protein: CASSVAGTWGYGYTF.

The rearrangement links TRBV18 to TRBJ1-5; 9 nucleotides line up with TRBD1. V lost 4 bases and J lost 0; bases outside the gene matches: 1. This CDR3 has 15 residues. Germline V lookup: CDR1 KGHSH, CDR2 LQKENI. CDR3 coding DNA: TGTGCCAGCTCACGACAGGGGGGTAGCAATCAGCCCCAGCATTTT. Translated: CASSRQGGSNQPQHF.